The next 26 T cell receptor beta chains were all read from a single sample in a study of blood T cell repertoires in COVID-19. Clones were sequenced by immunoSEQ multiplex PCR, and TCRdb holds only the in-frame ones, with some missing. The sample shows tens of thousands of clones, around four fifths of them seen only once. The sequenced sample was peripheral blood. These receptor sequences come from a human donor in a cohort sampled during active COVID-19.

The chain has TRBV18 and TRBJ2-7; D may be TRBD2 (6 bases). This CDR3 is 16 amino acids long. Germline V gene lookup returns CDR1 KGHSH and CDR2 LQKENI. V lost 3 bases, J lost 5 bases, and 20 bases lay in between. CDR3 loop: CASSPGVQGGGHEQYF. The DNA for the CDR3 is TGTGCCAGCTCACCGGGGGTTCAGGGTGGAGGGCACGAGCAGTACTTC.

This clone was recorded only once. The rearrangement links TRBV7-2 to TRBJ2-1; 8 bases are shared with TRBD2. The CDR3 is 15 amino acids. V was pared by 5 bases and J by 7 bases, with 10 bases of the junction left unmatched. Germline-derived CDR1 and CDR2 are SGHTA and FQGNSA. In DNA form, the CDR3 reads TGTGCCAGCAGCCCCGGCGGCGGGGGGAAGAATGAGCAGTTCTTC. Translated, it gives CASSPGGGGKNEQFF.

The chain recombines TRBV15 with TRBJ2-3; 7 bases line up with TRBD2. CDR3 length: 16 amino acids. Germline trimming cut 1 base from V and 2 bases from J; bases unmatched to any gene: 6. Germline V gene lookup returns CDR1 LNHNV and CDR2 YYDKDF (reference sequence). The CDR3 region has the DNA TGTGCCACCAGCAGAGGTGGAGCGGGGCACACAGATACGCAGTATTTT. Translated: CATSRGGAGHTDTQYF.

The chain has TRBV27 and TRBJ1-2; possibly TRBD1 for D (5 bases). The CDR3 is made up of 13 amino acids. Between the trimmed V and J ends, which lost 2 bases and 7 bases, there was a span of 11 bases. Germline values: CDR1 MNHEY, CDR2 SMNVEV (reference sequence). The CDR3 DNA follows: TGTGCCAGCAGTTTAGACAGCCAAGGTGGCTACACCTTC. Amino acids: CASSLDSQGGYTF.

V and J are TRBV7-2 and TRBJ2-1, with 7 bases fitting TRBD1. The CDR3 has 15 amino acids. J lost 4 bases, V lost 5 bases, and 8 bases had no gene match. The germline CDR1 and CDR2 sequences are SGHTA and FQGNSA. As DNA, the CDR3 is TGTGCCAGCAGCCCCCCCGGGACAGTGTACAATGAGCAGTTCTTC. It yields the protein CASSPPGTVYNEQFF.

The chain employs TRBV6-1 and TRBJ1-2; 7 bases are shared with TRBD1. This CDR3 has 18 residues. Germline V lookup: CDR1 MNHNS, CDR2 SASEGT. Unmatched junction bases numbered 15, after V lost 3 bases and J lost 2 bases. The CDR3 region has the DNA TGTGCCAGCAGTGAGAACTTCAACAAGGACAGGCCAAACTATGGCTACACCTTC. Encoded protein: CASSENFNKDRPNYGYTF.

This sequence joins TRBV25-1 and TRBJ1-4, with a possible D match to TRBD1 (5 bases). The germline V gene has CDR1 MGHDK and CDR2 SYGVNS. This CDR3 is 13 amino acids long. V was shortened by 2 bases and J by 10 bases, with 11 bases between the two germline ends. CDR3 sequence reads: CASSELGGGKLFF. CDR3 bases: TGTGCCAGCAGTGAACTCGGGGGGGGAAAACTGTTTTTT. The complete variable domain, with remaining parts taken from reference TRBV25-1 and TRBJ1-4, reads EADIYQTPRYLVIGTGKKITLECSQTMGHDKMYWYQQDPGMELHLIHYSYGVNSTEKGDLSSESTVSRIRTEHFPLTLESARPSHTSQYLCASSELGGGKLFFGSGTQLSVL.

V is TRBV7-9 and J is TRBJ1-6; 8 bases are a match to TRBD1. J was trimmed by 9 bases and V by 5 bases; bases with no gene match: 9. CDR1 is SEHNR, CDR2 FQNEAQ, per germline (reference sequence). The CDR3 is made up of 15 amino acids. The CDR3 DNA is TGTGCCAGCAGCGCCGGACAGGGAAAGAGTTCACCCCTCCACTTT. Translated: CASSAGQGKSSPLHF.

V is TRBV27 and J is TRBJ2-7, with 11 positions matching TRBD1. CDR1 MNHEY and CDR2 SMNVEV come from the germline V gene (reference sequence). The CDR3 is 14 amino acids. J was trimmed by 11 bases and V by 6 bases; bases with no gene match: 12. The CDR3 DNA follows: TGTGCCAGCAGGCTAGGGGGGACAGGGGGGACAGAGTACTTC. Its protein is CASRLGGTGGTEYF.

The CDR3 DNA follows: TGTGCCACCAGGGCGGGGGGAAGGGGTGAAAAACTGTTTTTT. Translation: CATRAGGRGEKLFF. V usage is TRBV6-5 and J usage is TRBJ1-4; a weak D match, TRBD1 (5 bases). V dropped 10 bases and J dropped 7 bases, with 19 bases sitting between them. Germline CDR1 reads MNHEY; CDR2 reads SVGAGI. This CDR3 comprises 14 residues.

The CDR3 reads CASSEGSVNTEAFF. The CDR3 DNA sequence: TGCGCCAGCAGTGAGGGCTCGGTGAACACTGAAGCTTTCTTT. The rearrangement uses TRBV5-1 and TRBJ1-1; D is ambiguous. There are 14 residues in the CDR3. Trimming stripped 5 bases from V and 0 bases from J, with 11 bases between. Germline V gene sequence: CDR1 SGHRS, CDR2 YFSETQ.

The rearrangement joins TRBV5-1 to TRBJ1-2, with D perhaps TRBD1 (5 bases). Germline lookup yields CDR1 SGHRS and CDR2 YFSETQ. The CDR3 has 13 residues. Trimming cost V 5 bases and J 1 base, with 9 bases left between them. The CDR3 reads CASSLGDNYGYTF. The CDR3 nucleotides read TGCGCCAGCAGTTTAGGGGATAACTATGGCTACACCTTC.

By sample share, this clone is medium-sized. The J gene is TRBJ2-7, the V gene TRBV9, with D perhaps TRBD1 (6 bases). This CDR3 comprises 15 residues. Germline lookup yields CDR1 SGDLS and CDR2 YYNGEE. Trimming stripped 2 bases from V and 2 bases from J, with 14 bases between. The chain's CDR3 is CASSVGTLGTYEQYF. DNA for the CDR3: TGTGCCAGCAGCGTTGGGACATTAGGGACCTACGAGCAGTACTTC.

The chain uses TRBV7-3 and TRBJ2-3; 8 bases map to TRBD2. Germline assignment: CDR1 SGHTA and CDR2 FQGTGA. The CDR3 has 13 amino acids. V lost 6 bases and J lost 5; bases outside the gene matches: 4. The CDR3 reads CASSPGGVDTQYF. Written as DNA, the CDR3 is TGTGCCAGCAGTCCCGGGGGGGTAGATACGCAGTATTTT.

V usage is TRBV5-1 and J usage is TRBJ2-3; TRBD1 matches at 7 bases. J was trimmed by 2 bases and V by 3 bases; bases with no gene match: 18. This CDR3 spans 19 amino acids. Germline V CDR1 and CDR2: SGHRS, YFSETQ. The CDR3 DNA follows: TGCGCCAGCAGCTCCGCATCAGGGGGACGGACAGGCCCCACAGATACGCAGTATTTT. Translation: CASSSASGGRTGPTDTQYF.

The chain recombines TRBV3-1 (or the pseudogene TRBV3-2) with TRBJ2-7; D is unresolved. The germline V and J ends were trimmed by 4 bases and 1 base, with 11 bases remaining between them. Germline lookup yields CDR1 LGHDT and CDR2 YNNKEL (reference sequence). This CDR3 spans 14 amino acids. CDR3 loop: CASSPPTRSYEQYF. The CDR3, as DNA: TGTGCCAGCAGCCCTCCTACCCGATCCTACGAGCAGTACTTC.

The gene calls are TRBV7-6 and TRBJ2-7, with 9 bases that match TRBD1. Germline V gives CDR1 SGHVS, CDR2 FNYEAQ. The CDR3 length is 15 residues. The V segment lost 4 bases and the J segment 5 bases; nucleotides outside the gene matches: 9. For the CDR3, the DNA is TGTGCCAGCAGCTCGACCGGGACAGGGACCAACGAGCAGTACTTC. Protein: CASSSTGTGTNEQYF.

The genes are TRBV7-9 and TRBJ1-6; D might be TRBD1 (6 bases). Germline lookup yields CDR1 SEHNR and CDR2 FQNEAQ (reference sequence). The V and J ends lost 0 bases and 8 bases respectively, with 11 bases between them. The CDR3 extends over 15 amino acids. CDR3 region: CASSLATSGDSPLHF. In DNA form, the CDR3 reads TGTGCCAGCAGCTTAGCGACGTCAGGGGATTCACCCCTCCACTTT.

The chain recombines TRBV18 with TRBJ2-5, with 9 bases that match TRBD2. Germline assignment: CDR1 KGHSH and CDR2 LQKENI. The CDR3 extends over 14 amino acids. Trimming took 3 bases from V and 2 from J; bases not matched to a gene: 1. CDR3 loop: CASSPAGGQETQYF. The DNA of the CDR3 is TGTGCCAGCTCACCGGCGGGGGGGCAAGAGACCCAGTACTTC.

The CDR3 nucleotides read TGTGCCAGCCGGTCAGGGGGTGGGAACAATGAGCAGTTCTTC. This encodes CASRSGGGNNEQFF. The J gene is TRBJ2-1, the V gene TRBV27; TRBD1 matches 7 bases. Per germline, CDR1 MNHEY and CDR2 SMNVEV (reference sequence). J lost 5 bases, V lost 8 bases, and 9 bases had no gene match. The CDR3 covers 14 residues.

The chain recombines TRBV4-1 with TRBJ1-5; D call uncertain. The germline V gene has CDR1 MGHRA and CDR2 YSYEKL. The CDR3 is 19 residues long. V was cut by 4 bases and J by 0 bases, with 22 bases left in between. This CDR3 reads CASSLLPEIGSYSNQPQHF. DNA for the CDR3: TGCGCCAGCAGCCTACTACCGGAGATCGGCAGTTATAGCAATCAGCCCCAGCATTTT.

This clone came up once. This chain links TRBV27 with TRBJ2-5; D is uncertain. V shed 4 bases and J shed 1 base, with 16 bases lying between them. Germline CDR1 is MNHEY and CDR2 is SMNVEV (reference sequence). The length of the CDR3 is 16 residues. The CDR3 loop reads CASSYPIGVAQETQYF. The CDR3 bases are TGTGCCAGCAGTTACCCAATCGGAGTTGCCCAAGAGACCCAGTACTTC.

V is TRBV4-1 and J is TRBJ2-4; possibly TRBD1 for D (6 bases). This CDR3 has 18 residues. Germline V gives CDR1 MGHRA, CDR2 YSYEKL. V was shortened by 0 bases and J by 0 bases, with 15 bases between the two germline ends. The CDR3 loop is CASSQDQDSLIAKNIQYF. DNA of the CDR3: TGCGCCAGCAGCCAAGATCAGGACAGTCTTATAGCCAAAAACATTCAGTACTTC.

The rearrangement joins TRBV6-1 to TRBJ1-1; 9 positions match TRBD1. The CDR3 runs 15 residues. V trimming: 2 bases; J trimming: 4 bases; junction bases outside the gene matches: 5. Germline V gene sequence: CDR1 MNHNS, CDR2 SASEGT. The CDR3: CASSEWNRGRTEAFF. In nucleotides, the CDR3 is TGTGCCAGCAGTGAATGGAACAGGGGGCGCACTGAAGCTTTCTTT.

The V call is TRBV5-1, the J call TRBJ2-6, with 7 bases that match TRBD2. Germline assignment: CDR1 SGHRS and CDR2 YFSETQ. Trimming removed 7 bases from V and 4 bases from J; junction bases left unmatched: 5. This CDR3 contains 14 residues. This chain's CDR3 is CASGGVPGANVLTF. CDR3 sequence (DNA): TGCGCCAGCGGGGGGGTCCCCGGGGCCAACGTCCTGACTTTC.

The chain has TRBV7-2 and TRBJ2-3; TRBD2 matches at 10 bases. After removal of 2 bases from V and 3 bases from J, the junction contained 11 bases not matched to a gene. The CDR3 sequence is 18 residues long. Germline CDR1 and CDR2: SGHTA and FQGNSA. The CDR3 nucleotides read TGTGCCAGCAGCTTAACGTCTAGCGGGAGTGGGGAGACAGATACGCAGTATTTT. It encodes CASSLTSSGSGETDTQYF.